The 8 T cell receptor beta chains in this list originate from one sample, sequenced in a study of beta chain features in type 1 diabetes. Expressed TCRB transcripts were sequenced because the entire RNA isolate underwent reverse transcription. Measured with immunoSEQ multiplex PCR; TCRdb has only the in-frame clones, and not every one. This sample yields fewer than 900,000 clones, of which about 17% are seen a single time; 0.023% belongs to the top ten. The sequencing input was naive CD4+ T cells from blood. The receptors stem from a woman aged 18-29 years in good health.

This clone has a handful of counts. V is TRBV6-1 and J is TRBJ2-1, with 10 positions matching TRBD2. The CDR3 loop spans 15 amino acids. V gave up 2 bases and J gave up 8 bases; unmatched junction bases: 6. From germline, CDR1 is MNHNS and CDR2 SASEGT. CDR3 in amino acids: CASSEQAGGPYEQFF. The DNA for the CDR3 is TGTGCCAGCAGTGAACAAGCGGGAGGGCCCTATGAGCAGTTCTTC.

This chain uses TRBV19 with TRBJ2-1; a possible D gene is TRBD2 (6 bases). The CDR3 has 13 residues. CDR1 and CDR2 (germline): LNHDA, SQIVND (reference sequence). Deletions cut 5 bases from V and 5 bases from J, with 10 bases between. The CDR3 DNA is TGTGCCAGTAGTCGGGAGACAAACAATGAGCAGTTCTTC. Its translation is CASSRETNNEQFF. Variable domain in full (rest from reference TRBV19 and TRBJ2-1): DGGITQSPKYLFRKEGQNVTLSCEQNLNHDAMYWYRQDPGQGLRLIYYSQIVNDFQKGDIAEGYSVSREKKESFPLTVTSAQKNPTAFYLCASSRETNNEQFFGPGTRLTVL.

The chain uses TRBV7-8 and TRBJ2-5; 10 nucleotides agree with TRBD2. There are 16 residues in the CDR3. Losses at the gene ends were 2 bases for V and 4 bases for J; bases not matched to a gene: 7. In germline, CDR1 is SGHVS, CDR2 FQNEAQ. CDR3 region: CASSLLAGARVETQYF. CDR3 in DNA: TGTGCCAGCAGCTTACTAGCGGGAGCGAGGGTAGAGACCCAGTACTTC.

Only a few counts were recorded for this clone. The chain uses TRBV12-2 and TRBJ2-1; the table's D call, TRBD2, has no DNA check behind it. TRBV12-2 counts as a pseudogene. This CDR3 is built from 18 residues. The CDR3 sequence is CASRLATTREGSYNEQFF. The CDR3 region has the DNA TGTGCAAGTCGCTTAGCTACCACTCGGGAGGGATCCTACAATGAGCAGTTCTTC.

This sequence joins TRBV11-2 and TRBJ2-7; TRBD2 is a possible D gene (6 bases). With 4 bases removed from V and 7 bases from J, the gap between germline ends came to 11 bases. The CDR3 runs to 12 residues. The V gene's germline CDR1 is SGHAT and CDR2 FQNNGV. The CDR3 coding sequence is TGTGCCAGCAGCTCCTGGACTACGGAGCAGTACTTC. This sequence encodes CASSSWTTEQYF. The variable domain in full, with the rest retrieved from reference TRBV11-2 and TRBJ2-7, is EAGVAQSPRYKIIEKRQSVAFWCNPISGHATLYWYQQILGQGPKLLIQFQNNGVVDDSQLPKDRFSAERLKGVDSTLKIQPAKLEDSAVYLCASSSWTTEQYFGPGTRLTVT.

There are a few counts of this clone. The chain uses TRBV9 and TRBJ2-1; no reliable D call. The CDR3 runs 11 residues. V was clipped by 4 bases and J by 10 bases, with 9 bases between them. Germline CDR1 is SGDLS and CDR2 is YYNGEE. The CDR3 DNA reads as TGTGCCAGCAGCTCCACAACAGAGCAGTTCTTC. This translates into CASSSTTEQFF.

This clone has a handful of counts. J is TRBJ2-6 and V is TRBV7-3, with D uncertain. Trimming left V 2 bases short and J 1 base short, with 6 bases between. CDR3 length: 15 amino acids. From germline, CDR1 is SGHTA and CDR2 FQGTGA. The CDR3 sequence is CASSLLQSGANVLTF. CDR3 nucleotide sequence: TGTGCCAGCAGCTTACTCCAATCTGGGGCCAACGTCCTGACTTTC.

This clone showed up just a few times. Here the CDR3 reads CASSFYAGTETQYF. DNA of the CDR3: TGTGCCAGCAGTTTTTATGCAGGGACAGAGACCCAGTACTTC. The V call is TRBV28, the J call TRBJ2-5; D is perhaps TRBD1 or TRBD2 (5 bases each). Trimming cost V 3 bases and J 4 bases, with 12 bases left between them. This CDR3 is 14 amino acids long. Germline lookup yields CDR1 MDHEN and CDR2 SYDVKM.